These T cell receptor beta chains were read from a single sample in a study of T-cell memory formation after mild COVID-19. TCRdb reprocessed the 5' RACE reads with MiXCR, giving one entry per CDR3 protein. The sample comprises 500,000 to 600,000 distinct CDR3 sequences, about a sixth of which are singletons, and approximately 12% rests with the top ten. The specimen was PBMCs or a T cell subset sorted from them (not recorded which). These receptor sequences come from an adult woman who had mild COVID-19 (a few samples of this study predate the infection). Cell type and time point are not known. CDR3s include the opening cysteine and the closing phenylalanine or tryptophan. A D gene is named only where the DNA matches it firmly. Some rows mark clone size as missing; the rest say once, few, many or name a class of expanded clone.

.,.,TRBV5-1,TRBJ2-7,CASSLAGQREQYF,TGCGCCAGCAGCTTGGCCGGACAGCGGGAGCAGTACTTC
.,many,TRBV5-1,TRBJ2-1,CASSLGSSYNEQFF,TGTGCCAGCAGCTTAGGGAGCTCCTACAATGAGCAGTTCTTC
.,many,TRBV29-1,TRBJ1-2,CSVSDRQANYGYTF,TGCAGCGTCTCGGACCGGCAAGCTAACTATGGCTACACCTTC
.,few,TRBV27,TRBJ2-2,CASSLYPTEINTGELFF,TGTGCCAGCAGTTTATATCCCACAGAAATTAACACCGGGGAGCTGTTTTTT
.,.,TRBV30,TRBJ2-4,CAWAGVNIQYF,TGTGCCTGGGCAGGGGTGAACATTCAGTACTTC
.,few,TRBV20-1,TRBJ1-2,CSARDGRVANYGYTF,TGCAGTGCTAGAGACGGCCGGGTAGCTAACTATGGCTACACCTTC
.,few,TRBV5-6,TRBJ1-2,CASSEGKWARANYGYTF,TGTGCCAGCAGCGAAGGTAAATGGGCCCGAGCTAACTATGGCTACACCTTC
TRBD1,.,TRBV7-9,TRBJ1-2,CASSSSQGAAGYTF,TGTGCCAGCAGCTCATCACAGGGGGCAGCTGGCTACACCTTC
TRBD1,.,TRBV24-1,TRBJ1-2,CATSDPGTAYGYTF,TGTGCCACCAGTGATCCCGGGACAGCCTATGGCTACACCTTC
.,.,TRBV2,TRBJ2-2,CASRWGPTGELFF,TGTGCCAGTAGGTGGGGACCCACCGGGGAGCTGTTTTTT
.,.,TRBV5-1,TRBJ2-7,CASSLAGGWGVGEQYF,TGCGCCAGCAGCTTGGCTGGTGGCTGGGGGGTCGGCGAGCAGTACTTC
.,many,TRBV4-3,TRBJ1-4,CASSQESQNNEKLFF,TGCGCCAGCAGCCAAGAATCCCAGAACAATGAAAAACTGTTTTTT
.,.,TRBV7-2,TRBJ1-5,CASSYPGDNQPQHF,TGTGCCAGCAGCTATCCGGGGGATAATCAGCCCCAGCATTTT
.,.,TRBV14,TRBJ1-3,CASSRDGFSGNTIYF,TGTGCCAGCAGCCGCGACGGATTCTCTGGAAACACCATATATTTT
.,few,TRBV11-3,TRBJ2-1,CASSQPQLSYNEQFF,TGTGCCAGCAGCCAGCCCCAGCTTTCCTACAATGAGCAGTTCTTC
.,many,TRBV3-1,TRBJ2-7,CASSQGRGYEQYF,TGTGCCAGCAGCCAAGGTCGGGGCTACGAGCAGTACTTC
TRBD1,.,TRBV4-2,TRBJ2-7,CASSQVPDRVNFEQYF,TGTGCCAGCAGCCAAGTCCCGGACAGGGTAAACTTCGAGCAGTACTTC
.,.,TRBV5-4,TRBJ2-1,CASSPGGPSSYNEQFF,TGTGCCAGCAGCCCGGGGGGCCCAAGCTCCTACAATGAGCAGTTCTTC
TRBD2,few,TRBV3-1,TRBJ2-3,CASSPNLGGGATDTQYF,TGTGCCAGCAGCCCAAATCTGGGCGGGGGGGCCACAGATACGCAGTATTTT
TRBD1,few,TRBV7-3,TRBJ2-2,CASSPRQGWSGELFF,TGTGCCAGCAGCCCAAGACAGGGTTGGTCCGGGGAGCTGTTTTTT
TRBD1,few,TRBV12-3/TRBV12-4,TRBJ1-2,CASSLGGQGARGYTF,TGTGCCAGCAGTTTAGGGGGACAGGGGGCTAGAGGCTACACCTTC
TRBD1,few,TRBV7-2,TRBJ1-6,CASSAQTGQNSPLHF,TGTGCCAGCAGCGCACAGACAGGGCAGAATTCACCCCTCCACTTT
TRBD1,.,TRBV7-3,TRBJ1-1,CASSLGTGTAEAFF,TGTGCCAGCAGCTTAGGGACAGGGACGGCTGAAGCTTTCTTT
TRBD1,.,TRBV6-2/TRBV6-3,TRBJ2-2,CASTRQGAPGELFF,TGTGCCAGCACCCGACAGGGGGCGCCCGGGGAGCTGTTTTTT
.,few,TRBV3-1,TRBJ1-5,CASSPSPNQPQHF,TGTGCCAGCAGCCCAAGCCCTAATCAGCCCCAGCATTTT
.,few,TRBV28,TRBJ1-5,CASNQGQPQHF,TGTGCCAGCAACCAAGGCCAGCCCCAGCATTTT
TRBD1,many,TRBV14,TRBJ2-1,CASRSSTGYGDEQFF,TGTGCCAGCAGGTCCTCGACAGGGTATGGGGATGAGCAGTTCTTC
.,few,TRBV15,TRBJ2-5,CATSRDEGAWETQYF,TGTGCCACCAGCAGAGACGAGGGAGCATGGGAGACCCAGTACTTC
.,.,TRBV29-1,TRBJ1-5,CSVVASGNQPQHF,TGCAGCGTTGTTGCGTCAGGCAATCAGCCCCAGCATTTT
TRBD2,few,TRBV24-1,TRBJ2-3,CATSDLRSGRVDTQYF,TGTGCCACCAGTGATTTGAGGTCAGGGAGGGTGGATACGCAGTATTTT
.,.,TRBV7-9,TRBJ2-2,CASSAELGELFF,TGTGCCAGCAGCGCCGAGTTGGGGGAGCTGTTTTTT
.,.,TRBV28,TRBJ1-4,CASSLLFEKLFF,TGTGCCAGCAGCCTGCTGTTTGAAAAACTGTTTTTT
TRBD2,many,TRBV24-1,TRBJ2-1,CATSLAGGDNEQFF,TGTGCCACCAGTCTGGCGGGAGGGGACAATGAGCAGTTCTTC
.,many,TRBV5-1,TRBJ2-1,CASSLAWADNEQFF,TGCGCCAGCAGCTTGGCATGGGCAGACAATGAGCAGTTCTTC
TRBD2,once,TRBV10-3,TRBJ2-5,CAISESGLVETQYF,TGTGCCATCAGTGAGTCGGGACTAGTAGAGACCCAGTACTTC
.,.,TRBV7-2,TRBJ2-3,CASSDYRRGTDTQYF,TGTGCCAGCAGCGATTACCGACGAGGCACAGATACGCAGTATTTT
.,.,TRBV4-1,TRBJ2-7,CASSQDGGVSYEQYF,TGCGCCAGCAGCCAAGACGGCGGAGTCTCCTACGAGCAGTACTTC
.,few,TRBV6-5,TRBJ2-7,CASTRGRDRNEQYF,TGTGCCAGCACCCGGGGCAGGGATAGGAACGAGCAGTACTTC
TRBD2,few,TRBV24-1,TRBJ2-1,CATSDILADNNEQFF,TGTGCCACCAGTGATATCCTAGCGGATAACAATGAGCAGTTCTTC
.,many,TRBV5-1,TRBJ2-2,CASSLAGADGELFF,TGCGCCAGCAGCTTGGCTGGGGCGGACGGGGAGCTGTTTTTT